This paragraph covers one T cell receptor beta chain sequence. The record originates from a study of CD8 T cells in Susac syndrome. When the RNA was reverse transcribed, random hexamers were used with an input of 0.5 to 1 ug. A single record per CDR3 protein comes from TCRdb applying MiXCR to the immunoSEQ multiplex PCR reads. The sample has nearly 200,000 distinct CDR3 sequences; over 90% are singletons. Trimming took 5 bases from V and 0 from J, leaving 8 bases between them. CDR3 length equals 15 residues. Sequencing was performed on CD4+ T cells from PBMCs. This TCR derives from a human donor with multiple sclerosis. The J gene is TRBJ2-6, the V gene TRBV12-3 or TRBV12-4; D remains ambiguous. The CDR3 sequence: CASSHSNSGANVLTF. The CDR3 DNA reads TGTGCCAGCAGTCATAGTAACTCTGGGGCCAACGTCCTGACTTTC.